The entry below describes one TCR beta chain. The V and J ends lost 2 bases and 0 bases respectively, with 10 bases between them. The CDR3 has 16 residues. CDR1 is LGHNA, CDR2 YNFKEQ, per germline. Clones were sequenced by immunoSEQ multiplex PCR, and TCRdb holds only the in-frame ones, with some missing. The sample carries about 180,000 clones, about 91% recorded once. These data are taken from a study of blood T cell repertoires in COVID-19. The overall study: Sources were T cells, B-cell-depleted T cells, or PBMCs; the material itself was cDNA or gDNA.

This sequence joins TRBV4-2 and TRBJ1-4; TRBD1 is a possible D gene (5 bases). The sequence was obtained from a woman in her twenties or thirties with acute or convalescent COVID-19. Sequenced input: peripheral blood. The DNA of the CDR3 is TGTGCCAGCAGCCAAACGCGGGGCTCAACTAATGAAAAACTGTTTTTT. It translates to CASSQTRGSTNEKLFF.